This T cell receptor (beta chain) originates from a study of blood T cell repertoires in COVID-19. Turning to the study itself: The United States, Italy and Spain supplied acute and convalescent COVID-19 samples. Sample material is recorded as cDNA or gDNA derived from T cells, B-cell-depleted T cells, or PBMCs.

Produced via immunoSEQ multiplex PCR; TCRdb's table is partial and in-frame only. The data contain more than 300,000 clones, more than 75% of them seen just once; the ten biggest clones take up roughly 3.5%. V lost 9 bases, J lost 2 bases, and 10 bases stayed unmatched. The germline V gene has CDR1 KGHDR and CDR2 SFDVKD. The CDR3 consists of 16 residues. The V gene is TRBV24-1, the J gene TRBJ2-7; 12 nucleotides line up with TRBD2. The sample comprised peripheral blood. The receptor comes from a woman aged 18-35 years who had recovered from COVID-19. CDR3 DNA: TGTGCCACCCCGGGACTAGCGGGCGTGTTACCCTACGAGCAGTACGTC. It encodes CATPGLAGVLPYEQYV.